One and the same sample provided the 32 T cell receptor beta chains below, sequenced in a study of naive and memory T cell subsets. Study results and limitations: Especially in CD8 cells, naive repertoires contained a few larger clonotypes, possibly CD45RA-re-expressing memory cells.

The beta constant-region primer was an equimolar mix of two oligonucleotides covering TRBC1 and TRBC2. The ligated cDNA underwent four PCR rounds using SP2 and nested alpha and beta constant-region primers. Each CDR3 protein gets one entry after TCRdb re-called the UMI-ligation and nested PCR reads with MiXCR. The sample yields 120,000 to 150,000 distinct CDR3 sequences, 22% seen once. The antigens of these receptors remain unknown. Sequenced sample: naive CD4+ T cells from blood. The receptors were gathered from a human donor in good health.

This chain uses TRBV18 with TRBJ2-2; unclear D gene. CDR3 length: 14 amino acids. Trimming took off 2 bases at V and 0 bases at J, with 4 bases between the two ends. Germline CDR1 KGHSH, CDR2 LQKENI. The CDR3 is CASSPVPNTGELFF. As DNA, the CDR3 is TGTGCCAGCTCACCAGTTCCGAACACCGGGGAGCTGTTTTTT.

The genes are TRBV19 and TRBJ2-1; 9 bases align to TRBD2. The ends lost 3 bases at V and 9 bases at J; junction bases unmatched: 9. Germline V gene lookup returns CDR1 LNHDA and CDR2 SQIVND (reference sequence). The CDR3 loop spans 15 amino acids. In nucleotides, the CDR3 is TGTGCCAGTAGTATCACTAGCGGGTTTTCGCGTGAGCAGTTCTTC. This translates into CASSITSGFSREQFF.

The table lists this clonotype with a few counts. The rearrangement links TRBV28 to TRBJ2-7; D uncertain. Between the trimmed V and J ends, which lost 6 bases and 5 bases, there was a span of 11 bases. Germline V CDR1 and CDR2: MDHEN, SYDVKM. CDR3 length equals 12 residues. In nucleotides, the CDR3 is TGTGCCAGCAGCTCCCTTGGAGACGAGCAGTACTTC. It specifies CASSSLGDEQYF.

The J gene is TRBJ2-7, the V gene TRBV3-1; D might be TRBD2 (5 bases). V was pared by 2 bases and J by 2 bases, with 10 bases between. CDR3 size: 14 residues. Germline lookup yields CDR1 LGHDT and CDR2 YNNKEL (reference sequence). As DNA, the CDR3 is TGTGCCAGCAGCCAACGCGGGTTCACCTACGAGCAGTACTTC. It is translated as CASSQRGFTYEQYF.

The rearrangement links TRBV5-1 to TRBJ2-3; 9 bases align to TRBD1. The CDR3 extends over 15 amino acids. Germline values: CDR1 SGHRS, CDR2 YFSETQ. J lost 7 bases, V lost 0 bases, and 6 bases had no gene match. The CDR3 DNA reads TGCGCCAGCAGCTTGGCTGGGACAGGGTCACATACGCAGTATTTT. Translated: CASSLAGTGSHTQYF.

This rearrangement joins TRBV30 to TRBJ1-4; D remains unclear. This CDR3 is 12 amino acids long. The V end was cut by 4 bases, the J end by 10 bases, with 13 bases between. CDR1 and CDR2 from the germline V gene are GTSNPN and SVGIG (reference sequence). The CDR3 DNA sequence: TGTGCCTGGATGGCCCCTGAGGGAAAACTGTTTTTT. It codes for CAWMAPEGKLFF.

This clonotype was found a few times. The chain recombines TRBV28 with TRBJ2-5; 8 bases align to TRBD1. Per the germline V gene, CDR1 is MDHEN and CDR2 is SYDVKM. Trimming removed 8 bases from V and 1 base from J; junction bases left unmatched: 12. The CDR3 runs to 16 residues. The CDR3 nucleotides read TGTGCCAGCGGGAGCCTTTGGACAGGGATCCAAGAGACCCAGTACTTC. Translation: CASGSLWTGIQETQYF. The whole variable domain, remainder taken from reference TRBV28 and TRBJ2-5, is DVKVTQSSRYLVKRTGEKVFLECVQDMDHENMFWYRQDPGLGLRLIYFSYDVKMKEKGDIPEGYSVSREKKERFSLILESASTNQTSMYLCASGSLWTGIQETQYFGPGTRLLVL.

This chain links TRBV6-6 with TRBJ2-1; unclear D gene. The V gene's germline CDR1 is MNHNY and CDR2 SVGAGI (reference sequence). The CDR3 extends over 14 amino acids. Trimming stripped 5 bases from V and 1 base from J, with 9 bases between. CDR3 loop: CASSARNSYNEQFF. The DNA for the CDR3 is TGTGCCAGCAGTGCGAGGAATTCCTACAATGAGCAGTTCTTC.

This clonotype was seen a handful of times. This chain connects TRBV25-1 to TRBJ2-2; D gene uncertain. V was pared by 4 bases and J by 7 bases, with 10 bases between. Germline V lookup: CDR1 MGHDK, CDR2 SYGVNS. The CDR3 has 13 residues. The CDR3 spells CASSGRTNGELFF. The CDR3 DNA reads as TGTGCCAGCAGTGGCCGAACAAACGGGGAGCTGTTTTTT.

This clonotype was recorded once. The chain is built from TRBV5-1 and TRBJ2-3; D is uncertain. Germline-derived CDR1 and CDR2 are SGHRS and YFSETQ. V lost 5 bases to trimming and J lost 5 bases, with 15 bases between them. CDR3 length equals 14 residues. CDR3 bases: TGCGCCAGCAGTCCTGTCGGAAAAAGAGATACGCAGTATTTT. Protein product: CASSPVGKRDTQYF.

This sequence joins TRBV20-1 and TRBJ2-1; TRBD2 matches at 9 bases. The CDR3 loop spans 15 amino acids. Per germline, CDR1 DFQATT and CDR2 SNEGSKA (reference sequence). The junction had 8 bases not matched to a gene; V was cut back by 5 bases and J by 3 bases. The CDR3 bases are TGCAGTGCTCCGAATAGCGGGAGAGACTACAATGAGCAGTTCTTC. As protein: CSAPNSGRDYNEQFF.

This clonotype has only a few counts. This sequence joins TRBV3-1 and TRBJ2-5; the D is unclear. The CDR3 length is 14 residues. The V and J ends lost 4 bases and 5 bases respectively, with 14 bases between them. Germline V lookup: CDR1 LGHDT, CDR2 YNNKEL (reference sequence). The CDR3: CASSPVVTRETQYF. The CDR3 DNA follows: TGTGCCAGCAGCCCGGTAGTGACCCGGGAGACCCAGTACTTC.

This clonotype was seen a handful of times. The chain is built from TRBV25-1 and TRBJ2-1; TRBD1 matches 8 bases. V shed 6 bases and J 7 bases; nucleotides not matched to a gene: 5. Germline-derived CDR1 and CDR2 are MGHDK and SYGVNS. The CDR3 sequence is 13 residues long. CDR3: CASRGQAGNEQFF. In DNA form, the CDR3 reads TGTGCCAGCAGGGGACAGGCCGGGAATGAGCAGTTCTTC.

The chain joins TRBV18 to TRBJ2-3; D is possibly TRBD2 (5 bases). V shed 0 bases and J shed 4 bases, with 5 bases lying between them. CDR1 and CDR2 from the germline V gene are KGHSH and LQKENI. The CDR3 consists of 13 residues. Here the CDR3 reads CASSPPEADTQYF. The DNA for the CDR3 is TGTGCCAGCTCACCACCGGAGGCAGATACGCAGTATTTT.

Only one count was recorded for this clonotype. Possible read error: a much larger clone is one base away. The gene calls are TRBV29-1 and TRBJ2-7; the D gene is possibly TRBD1 (6 bases). The CDR3 extends over 12 amino acids. The germline gives CDR1 SQVTM, CDR2 ANQGSEA. The CDR3 region is CSVRQGMYERYF. For the CDR3, the DNA is TGCAGCGTTCGGCAGGGGATGTACGAGCGGTACTTC.

V is TRBV28 and J is TRBJ2-1; 15 nucleotides align to TRBD2. CDR1 is MDHEN and CDR2 is SYDVKM in the germline V gene. After removal of 9 bases from V and 1 base from J, the junction contained 10 bases not matched to a gene. The CDR3 sequence is 18 residues long. DNA of the CDR3: TGTGCCAGTTCATTTGGGACTAGCGGGAGGTTATCCTACAATGAGCAGTTCTTC. It codes for CASSFGTSGRLSYNEQFF. Based on the CDR3 plus reference TRBV28 and TRBJ2-1, the full variable domain is DVKVTQSSRYLVKRTGEKVFLECVQDMDHENMFWYRQDPGLGLRLIYFSYDVKMKEKGDIPEGYSVSREKKERFSLILESASTNQTSMYLCASSFGTSGRLSYNEQFFGPGTRLTVL.

In this sample, this clonotype turned up a few times. The CDR3 loop is CASGKDSAETQYF. The CDR3 DNA sequence: TGTGCCAGCGGGAAAGATTCGGCGGAGACCCAGTACTTC. The chain links TRBV6-2 or TRBV6-3 to TRBJ2-5, with D unclear. Germline CDR1 is MNHEY and CDR2 is SVGEGT. V lost 8 bases and J lost 5, with 15 bases in between. The CDR3 length is 13 residues.

Concerning this clonotype: Compared with germline, one end of the junction differs, possibly owing to a read error. This chain uses TRBV9 with TRBJ2-3; 10 bases map to TRBD2. Germline CDR1 and CDR2: SGDLS and YYNGEE. The CDR3 loop spans 16 amino acids. CDR3 sequence: CASSGPSGSRADMQYF. CDR3 nucleotide sequence: TGTGCCAGCAGCGGACCTAGCGGGAGTCGGGCGGATATGCAGTATTTT.

This clonotype was detected a few times. The chain employs TRBV27 and TRBJ1-5; no firm D call. The CDR3 has 15 amino acids. CDR1 MNHEY and CDR2 SMNVEV come from the germline V gene (reference sequence). V was clipped by 2 bases and J by 7 bases, with 15 bases between them. CDR3 bases: TGTGCCAGCAGTTTAAAGCTGGGTCAGGACCAGCCCCAGCATTTT. Translating gives CASSLKLGQDQPQHF.

This chain links TRBV7-6 with TRBJ2-1; TRBD2 agrees at 15 bases. The length of the CDR3 is 19 residues. Germline V lookup: CDR1 SGHVS, CDR2 FNYEAQ. J gave up 3 bases and V 8 bases, and 14 bases lay outside the gene matches. This chain's CDR3 is CASGPTGLAGGRVYNEQFF. In DNA, the CDR3 is TGTGCCAGCGGGCCGACGGGACTAGCGGGAGGCCGGGTCTACAATGAGCAGTTCTTC.

This rearrangement joins TRBV29-1 to TRBJ1-5, with D uncertain. The germline gives CDR1 SQVTM, CDR2 ANQGSEA. V was trimmed by 4 bases and J by 4 bases, leaving 14 bases between them. This CDR3 spans 14 amino acids. CDR3 DNA sequence: TGCAGCGTTGGGGAGGGATTGGGGAATCAGCCCCAGCATTTT. This codes for CSVGEGLGNQPQHF.

V gene TRBV6-1 combines with J gene TRBJ1-2; 7 bases line up with TRBD1. The junction had 13 bases not matched to a gene; V was cut back by 7 bases and J by 8 bases. Germline V gene sequence: CDR1 MNHNS, CDR2 SASEGT. The CDR3 covers 14 residues. In nucleotides, the CDR3 is TGTGCCAGCACCAATACCGGGACAGTAAACGGCTACACCTTC. This translates into CASTNTGTVNGYTF.

In this sample, this clonotype turned up a few times. The chain combines TRBV28 with TRBJ2-7, with unresolved D. V dropped 2 bases and J dropped 4 bases, with 12 bases sitting between them. Looked up from germline, CDR1 is MDHEN and CDR2 is SYDVKM. The CDR3 extends over 14 amino acids. This chain's CDR3 is CASSLRPMGYEQYF. The DNA for the CDR3 is TGTGCCAGCAGTTTACGGCCCATGGGTTACGAGCAGTACTTC.

The V gene is TRBV10-3, the J gene TRBJ2-7, with TRBD1 as a possible D gene (5 bases). Trimming took off 6 bases at V and 3 bases at J, with 18 bases between the two ends. The germline V gene has CDR1 ENHRY and CDR2 SYGVKD. The CDR3 runs 15 residues. The CDR3 protein is CAISNPQGQDYEQYF. Written as DNA, the CDR3 is TGTGCCATCAGCAACCCCCAGGGCCAGGACTACGAGCAGTACTTC.

This clonotype was detected many times. The chain employs TRBV7-6 and TRBJ2-7; 10 nucleotides match TRBD2. The CDR3 runs 17 residues. Germline-derived CDR1 and CDR2 are SGHVS and FNYEAQ. The trim removed 5 bases at V and 2 bases at J, leaving 12 bases unmatched. The CDR3 spells CASSPDQVAGGPYEQYF. CDR3 sequence (DNA): TGTGCCAGCAGCCCAGATCAGGTAGCGGGAGGCCCCTACGAGCAGTACTTC.

This clonotype was observed at least ten times. The chain recombines TRBV19 with TRBJ2-2; D is undetermined. The germline V gene has CDR1 LNHDA and CDR2 SQIVND (reference sequence). This CDR3 is built from 12 residues. V lost 7 bases to trimming and J lost 5 bases, with 8 bases between them. DNA of the CDR3: TGTGCCAGTACCTCCAGGACCGGGGAGCTGTTTTTT. Translation gives CASTSRTGELFF. The variable domain in full, completed from reference TRBV19 and TRBJ2-2, reads DGGITQSPKYLFRKEGQNVTLSCEQNLNHDAMYWYRQDPGQGLRLIYYSQIVNDFQKGDIAEGYSVSREKKESFPLTVTSAQKNPTAFYLCASTSRTGELFFGEGSRLTVL.

The rearrangement joins TRBV6-2 or TRBV6-3 to TRBJ2-7, with 7 positions matching TRBD2. With 2 bases clipped from V and 5 bases from J, the junction kept 9 bases outside the gene matches. Germline loops: CDR1 MNHEY, CDR2 SVGEGT. The CDR3 is 15 amino acids. The DNA of the CDR3 is TGTGCCAGCAGTTACGGGAGGGATCATGGCCACGAGCAGTACTTC. This codes for CASSYGRDHGHEQYF.

The chain recombines TRBV11-2 with TRBJ1-1; 9 bases are a match to TRBD1. CDR1 and CDR2 from the germline V gene are SGHAT and FQNNGV. CDR3 size: 17 residues. V dropped 1 base and J dropped 6; count of bases not matched to a gene: 12. The CDR3 DNA reads TGTGCCAGCAGCTTAGTTAACAGGGGGCGCCGGGTGGCTGAAGCTTTCTTT. Translation gives CASSLVNRGRRVAEAFF.

The chain couples TRBV2 to TRBJ2-1; D remains ambiguous. V was shortened by 5 bases and J by 7 bases, with 6 bases between the two germline ends. The CDR3 is 11 residues long. Germline-derived CDR1 and CDR2 are SNHLY and FYNNEI. CDR3 protein: CASSQLNEQFF. The CDR3 DNA is TGTGCCAGCAGTCAACTAAATGAGCAGTTCTTC.

V and J are TRBV7-2 and TRBJ1-5, with a possible D match to TRBD1 (5 bases). There are 15 residues in the CDR3. Trimming stripped 2 bases from V and 6 bases from J, with 14 bases between. Looked up from germline, CDR1 is SGHTA and CDR2 is FQGNSA. The CDR3 bases are TGTGCCAGCAGCTTATCAGGGAGCGGTTCTCAGCCCCAGCATTTT. Its translation is CASSLSGSGSQPQHF.

This clonotype was seen repeatedly, ten times or more. J is TRBJ2-7 and V is TRBV28; 11 bases line up with TRBD2. V was pared by 6 bases and J by 2 bases, with 3 bases of the junction left unmatched. Germline V lookup: CDR1 MDHEN, CDR2 SYDVKM. The CDR3 covers 14 residues. In DNA, the CDR3 is TGTGCCAGCAGACCTAGCGGGAGGACCTACGAGCAGTACTTC. This sequence encodes CASRPSGRTYEQYF.

This clonotype was counted at least ten times. The chain combines TRBV29-1 with TRBJ2-2; D is unclear. V was cut by 6 bases and J by 8 bases, with 22 bases left in between. This CDR3 is 15 amino acids long. CDR1 and CDR2 (germline): SQVTM, ANQGSEA. Here the CDR3 reads CSVESDAKGIGELFF. CDR3 nucleotide sequence: TGCAGCGTCGAATCGGACGCAAAAGGAATAGGGGAGCTGTTTTTT.